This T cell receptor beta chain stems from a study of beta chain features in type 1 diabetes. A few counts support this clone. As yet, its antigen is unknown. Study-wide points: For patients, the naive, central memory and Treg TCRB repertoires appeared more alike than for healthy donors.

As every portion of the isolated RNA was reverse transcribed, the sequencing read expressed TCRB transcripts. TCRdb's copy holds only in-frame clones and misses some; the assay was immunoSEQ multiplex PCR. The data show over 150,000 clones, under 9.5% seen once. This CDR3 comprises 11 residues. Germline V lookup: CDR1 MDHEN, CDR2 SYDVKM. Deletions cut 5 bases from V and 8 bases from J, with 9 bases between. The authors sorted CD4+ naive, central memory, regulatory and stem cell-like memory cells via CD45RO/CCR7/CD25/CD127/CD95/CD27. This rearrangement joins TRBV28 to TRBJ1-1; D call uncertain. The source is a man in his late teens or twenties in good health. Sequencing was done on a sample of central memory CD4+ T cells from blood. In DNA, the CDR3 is TGTGCCAGCAGTGAAGCGGCAGAAGCTTTCTTT. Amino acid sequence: CASSEAAEAFF.